This T cell receptor (beta chain) was retrieved from a study of CD8+CD57+ T cells in acquired aplastic anemia. TCR beta VDJ and CDR3 profiles were obtained from a genomic DNA template. One entry per CDR3 protein, called by TCRdb with MiXCR from the reads. Of approximately 190,000 distinct CDR3 sequences listed, about 64% are singletons. This CDR3 is 17 amino acids long. CDR1 and CDR2 (germline): SGHTA, FQGTGA. V lost 1 base, J lost 1 base, and 13 bases lay in between. The material sequenced was sorted CD4+, CD8+, or CD8+CD57+ T cells (not recorded which) from PBMCs. This chain connects TRBV7-3 to TRBJ2-2; D perhaps matches TRBD2 (5 bases). The source of this sequence is a human donor with severe aplastic anemia or a healthy control (not recorded which). CDR3 DNA: TGTGCCAGCAGCTTAAGGTCTAGAGGGATGAACACCGGGGAGCTGTTTTTT. Residues: CASSLRSRGMNTGELFF.